The present T cell receptor (beta chain) was sequenced within a study of T cell responses to AZD1222 COVID-19 vaccine. A word on this clone: Antigen unknown.

Libraries were prepared by immunoSEQ multiplex PCR; TCRdb keeps only in-frame clonotypes and omits some of them. The sample lists about 130,000 clones, about nine tenths occurring once. General study points: Following two doses of AZD1222, Spike-specific TCR breadth and depth rose. Mostly white British, mostly female donors; authors suggested clonal diversity may be underestimated.

Sequencing used peripheral blood, obtained 28 days after the second AZD1222 dose. This sequence was found in an adult who received the AZD1222 COVID-19 vaccine.

CDR3 coding DNA: TGTGCCAGCAGCTTGGTGGGGGGGCCCACCTCCTACAATGAGCAGTTCTTC. Its protein is CASSLVGGPTSYNEQFF. The chain carries TRBV3-1 (or the pseudogene TRBV3-2) and TRBJ2-1; the D gene is possibly TRBD2 (7 bases). The CDR3 runs 17 residues. The germline V gene encodes CDR1 LGHDT and CDR2 YNNKEL (reference sequence). Trimming took off 5 bases at V and 0 bases at J, with 17 bases between the two ends.